These 24 T cell receptor beta chains were all obtained from the same sample, sequenced in a study of control samples from healthy donors and cancer patients. Some clones are missing from TCRdb's copy, which holds only in-frame ones; the method was immunoSEQ multiplex PCR. The data show some 130,000 clones, about nine tenths seen once. Material for sequencing was blood. All receptors derive from a man between 18 and 35 years old in good health.

The chain couples TRBV7-9 to TRBJ1-1, with unresolved D. Germline loops: CDR1 SEHNR, CDR2 FQNEAQ (reference sequence). V was shortened by 0 bases and J by 1 base, with 9 bases between the two germline ends. The CDR3 totals 15 residues. CDR3 sequence (DNA): TGTGCCAGCAGCTTAGCTCTGACGGGGAACACTGAAGCTTTCTTT. Encoded protein: CASSLALTGNTEAFF.

The chain combines TRBV11-1 with TRBJ2-1, with D uncertain. CDR3 length equals 13 residues. CDR1 SGHAT and CDR2 FQDESV come from the germline V gene (reference sequence). Between the trimmed V and J ends, which lost 5 bases and 7 bases, there was a span of 12 bases. CDR3 protein: CASSLGLGNEQFF. CDR3 sequence (DNA): TGTGCCAGCAGCCTGGGCCTGGGGAATGAGCAGTTCTTC.

The rearrangement uses TRBV29-1 and TRBJ2-5; 7 nucleotides match TRBD2. The ends lost 1 base at V and 3 bases at J; junction bases unmatched: 8. CDR3 length: 15 amino acids. Germline V gene data show CDR1 as SQVTM and CDR2 as ANQGSEA. This CDR3 reads CSVEGLGRGEETQYF. In DNA form, the CDR3 reads TGCAGCGTTGAAGGTCTGGGGAGGGGAGAAGAGACCCAGTACTTC.

V and J are TRBV18 and TRBJ2-5; 7 nucleotides match TRBD2. Per the germline V gene, CDR1 is KGHSH and CDR2 is LQKENI. Trimming took 2 bases from V and 6 from J; bases not matched to a gene: 12. CDR3 length: 16 residues. CDR3 in amino acids: CASSPFRDGGKKTQYF. In DNA, the CDR3 is TGTGCCAGCTCACCATTCCGGGACGGGGGGAAAAAGACCCAGTACTTC.

The rearrangement links TRBV6-1 to TRBJ1-5; the D gene is possibly TRBD1 (5 bases). Germline CDR1 reads MNHNS; CDR2 reads SASEGT. This CDR3 is 15 amino acids long. Trimming removed 3 bases at V and 6 bases at J, with 15 bases between. CDR3 sequence: CASSDPRGSGQPQHF. In nucleotides, the CDR3 is TGTGCCAGCAGTGATCCCCGGGGGAGTGGTCAGCCCCAGCATTTT.

This clone was counted between two and nine times. The CDR3 is CASSQDKGTGDEKLFF. The CDR3 DNA is TGTGCCAGCAGCCAAGATAAAGGGACAGGGGATGAAAAACTGTTTTTT. The rearrangement joins TRBV4-2 to TRBJ1-4, with 10 bases matching TRBD1. CDR3 length: 16 amino acids. The J segment lost 6 bases and the V segment lost 0 bases, leaving 4 bases of the junction unmatched. Germline V gives CDR1 LGHNA, CDR2 YNFKEQ.

This chain links TRBV27 with TRBJ2-7, with a tentative D call TRBD2 (6 bases). Germline V gene data show CDR1 as MNHEY and CDR2 as SMNVEV (reference sequence). This CDR3 spans 13 amino acids. With 8 bases removed from V and 0 bases from J, the gap between germline ends came to 11 bases. CDR3 DNA: TGTGCCAGCTCGGGGGTCCTCTCCTACGAGCAGTACTTC. Translation: CASSGVLSYEQYF.

The V and J genes are TRBV5-5 and TRBJ1-2, with D perhaps TRBD1 (5 bases). Trimming cost V 0 bases and J 3 bases, with 18 bases left between them. The CDR3 spans 17 residues. Per the germline V gene, CDR1 is SGHKS and CDR2 is YYEKEE (reference sequence). In DNA form, the CDR3 reads TGTGCCAGCAGCTTGGTAGCACCCCTCTGGGGGGACTATGGCTACACCTTC. Translated, it gives CASSLVAPLWGDYGYTF.

This sequence joins TRBV5-4 and TRBJ1-1, with 7 nucleotides matching TRBD1. V was clipped by 5 bases and J by 1 base; unmatched bases: 11. The CDR3 runs 16 residues. Germline V gene lookup returns CDR1 SGHNT and CDR2 YYREEE (reference sequence). The CDR3 region has the DNA TGTGCCAGCAGTCTTCCCCTTACAGGGGCGAACACTGAAGCTTTCTTT. It encodes CASSLPLTGANTEAFF.

The rearrangement joins TRBV3-1 (or the pseudogene TRBV3-2) to TRBJ2-5; D is undetermined. CDR3 size: 18 residues. Trimming removed 0 bases at V and 4 bases at J, with 21 bases between. Germline V gene sequence: CDR1 LGHDT, CDR2 YNNKEL (reference sequence). The CDR3 bases are TGTGCCAGCAGCCAAGAGGTCTCTGGAGCGTCAAGAGGAGAGACCCAGTACTTC. It encodes CASSQEVSGASRGETQYF.

The rearrangement joins TRBV12-3 or TRBV12-4 to TRBJ1-6, with 8 bases matching TRBD1. The CDR3 length is 13 residues. With 3 bases clipped from V and 8 bases from J, the junction kept 0 bases outside the gene matches. The CDR3: CASSLDRDSPLHF. For the CDR3, the DNA is TGTGCCAGCAGTTTGGACAGGGATTCACCCCTCCACTTT.

The chain couples TRBV12-5 to TRBJ2-5; D is uncertain. Germline values: CDR1 LGHNT, CDR2 FRNRAP. The CDR3 runs 11 residues. The ends were cut back, 2 bases at V and 5 bases at J, with 3 bases in the middle. The CDR3 coding sequence is TGTGCTAGTGGTTTGAGTGAGACCCAGTACTTC. Amino acid sequence: CASGLSETQYF. Using reference TRBV12-5 and TRBJ2-5 for the parts outside the CDR3, the full variable domain is DARVTQTPRHKVTEMGQEVTMRCQPILGHNTVFWYRQTMMQGLELLAYFRNRAPLDDSGMPKDRFSAEMPDATLATLKIQPSEPRDSAVYFCASGLSETQYFGPGTRLLVL.

This clone was detected once. The chain carries TRBV7-2 and TRBJ2-7; D possibly uses TRBD1 or TRBD2 (5 bases each). This CDR3 spans 15 amino acids. Germline loops: CDR1 SGHTA, CDR2 FQGNSA. Trimming cost V 3 bases and J 1 base, with 13 bases left between them. The CDR3 DNA sequence: TGTGCCAGCAGCTTCGGGACCTCGTTATCCTACGAGCAGTACTTC. Translated: CASSFGTSLSYEQYF.

The rearrangement uses TRBV5-4 and TRBJ2-3, with 9 nucleotides matching TRBD1. The J segment lost 5 bases and the V segment lost 0 bases, leaving 4 bases of the junction unmatched. This CDR3 is 15 amino acids long. Per germline, CDR1 SGHNT and CDR2 YYREEE (reference sequence). This CDR3 is CASSLDRGRGDTQYF. CDR3 nucleotides: TGTGCCAGCAGCTTGGACAGGGGGCGTGGAGATACGCAGTATTTT.

The V gene is TRBV5-5, the J gene TRBJ2-4, with D maybe TRBD1 (7 bases). Germline loops: CDR1 SGHKS, CDR2 YYEKEE (reference sequence). The V gene lost 4 bases and the J gene lost 9 bases, with 20 bases spanning the gap. This CDR3 region has 15 residues. CDR3 nucleotides: TGTGCCAGCAGCCCCCTGAGGAGTCAGGGGGGCATTCAGTACTTC. It yields the protein CASSPLRSQGGIQYF.

This chain joins TRBV5-3 and TRBJ2-5; TRBD2 aligns across 8 bases. TRBV5-3 is an open reading frame whose function is uncertain. The CDR3 is 15 amino acids. V shed 4 bases and J 5 bases; nucleotides not matched to a gene: 10. CDR3 protein: CARSIRRRGEETQYF. The CDR3 DNA is TGTGCCAGAAGCATCCGGCGGCGGGGGGAGGAGACCCAGTACTTC.

This sequence joins TRBV5-5 and TRBJ2-5, with D hard to call. Germline V gene lookup returns CDR1 SGHKS and CDR2 YYEKEE (reference sequence). The CDR3 totals 11 residues. With 2 bases removed from V and 1 base from J, the gap between germline ends came to 0 bases. In DNA form, the CDR3 reads TGTGCCAGCAGCTTCCAAGAGACCCAGTACTTC. This gives the protein CASSFQETQYF. The full variable domain, in which reference TRBV5-5 and TRBJ2-5 provide the parts outside the CDR3, is DAGVTQSPTHLIKTRGQQVTLRCSPISGHKSVSWYQQVLGQGPQFIFQYYEKEERGRGNFPDRFSARQFPNYSSELNVNALLLGDSALYLCASSFQETQYFGPGTRLLVL.

This sequence joins TRBV18 and TRBJ2-5, with D possibly TRBD2 on 5 matching bases. The germline V gene encodes CDR1 KGHSH and CDR2 LQKENI. V dropped 2 bases and J dropped 5 bases, with 9 bases sitting between them. The length of the CDR3 is 13 residues. The DNA of the CDR3 is TGTGCCAGCTCACCAAGAGGGCGCGAGACCCAGTACTTC. The encoded protein is CASSPRGRETQYF. The whole variable domain, remainder taken from reference TRBV18 and TRBJ2-5, is NAGVMQNPRHLVRRRGQEARLRCSPMKGHSHVYWYRQLPEEGLKFMVYLQKENIIDESGMPKERFSAEFPKEGPSILRIQQVVRGDSAAYFCASSPRGRETQYFGPGTRLLVL.

For this clone: The sample contains more than one DNA sequence encoding this CDR3. The chain couples TRBV5-1 to TRBJ1-4; a weak D match, TRBD1 (5 bases). Trimming shortened V by 3 bases and J by 2 bases, and 8 bases separated the two germline ends. This CDR3 region has 14 residues. Germline V lookup: CDR1 SGHRS, CDR2 YFSETQ. CDR3 sequence (DNA): TGCGCCAGCAGCTATGGGGGGACTAATGAAAAACTGTTTTTT. This encodes CASSYGGTNEKLFF.

The rearrangement links TRBV7-9 to TRBJ2-1; D perhaps matches TRBD1 (6 bases). CDR3 length: 15 residues. CDR1 is SEHNR, CDR2 FQNEAQ, per germline (reference sequence). V lost 1 base, J lost 4 bases, and 11 bases lay in between. The CDR3 here is CASSLGGTQYNEQFF. CDR3 in DNA: TGTGCCAGCAGCTTAGGGGGGACACAATACAATGAGCAGTTCTTC. Looking up the rest from reference TRBV7-9 and TRBJ2-1 gives the full variable domain: DTGVSQNPRHKITKRGQNVTFRCDPISEHNRLYWYRQTLGQGPEFLTYFQNEAQLEKSRLLSDRFSAERPKGSFSTLEIQRTEQGDSAMYLCASSLGGTQYNEQFFGPGTRLTVL.

The V and J genes are TRBV6-5 and TRBJ1-5; 8 nucleotides align to TRBD1. Germline loops: CDR1 MNHEY, CDR2 SVGAGI. The CDR3 runs to 14 residues. The V gene end was trimmed by 3 bases and the J gene end by 4 bases; junction bases not matched to a gene: 2. The CDR3 bases are TGTGCCAGCAGTTATCAGGGGGCTAATCAGCCCCAGCATTTT. Translated: CASSYQGANQPQHF.

The J gene is TRBJ2-5, the V gene TRBV7-9, with D possibly being TRBD2 (6 bases). This CDR3 has 15 amino acids. CDR1 is SEHNR, CDR2 FQNEAQ, per germline (reference sequence). Trimming pared 5 bases from V and 5 bases from J, leaving 18 bases between. Written as DNA, the CDR3 is TGTGCCAGCAGCCCTCAGGAGGGATTAAGGGAGACCCAGTACTTC. Translating it yields CASSPQEGLRETQYF.

This chain links TRBV29-1 with TRBJ2-7; maybe TRBD1 (6 bases). The CDR3 has 14 amino acids. Trimming removed 4 bases at V and 0 bases at J, with 13 bases between. Germline CDR1 reads SQVTM; CDR2 reads ANQGSEA. The CDR3 spells CSVGDRNPSYEQYF. The CDR3 nucleotides read TGCAGCGTTGGAGACAGGAATCCCTCCTACGAGCAGTACTTC.

The J gene is TRBJ2-5, the V gene TRBV7-6; 12 bases agree with TRBD2. Germline V lookup: CDR1 SGHVS, CDR2 FNYEAQ. This CDR3 region has 17 residues. Trimming cost V 7 bases and J 6 bases; bases outside gene matches: 15. CDR3 nucleotides: TGTGCCAGCAACCCCATTTATTCTAGCGGGGGGGCGCAGACCCAGTACTTC. Encoded protein: CASNPIYSSGGAQTQYF.